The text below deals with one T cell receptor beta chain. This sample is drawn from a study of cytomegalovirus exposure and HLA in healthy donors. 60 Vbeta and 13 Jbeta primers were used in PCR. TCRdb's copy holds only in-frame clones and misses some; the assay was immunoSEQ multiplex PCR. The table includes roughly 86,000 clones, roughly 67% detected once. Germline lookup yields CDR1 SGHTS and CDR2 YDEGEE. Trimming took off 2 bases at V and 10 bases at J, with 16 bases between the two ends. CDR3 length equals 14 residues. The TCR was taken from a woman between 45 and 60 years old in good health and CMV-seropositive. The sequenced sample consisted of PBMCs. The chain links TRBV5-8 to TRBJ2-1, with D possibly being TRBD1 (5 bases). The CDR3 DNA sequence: TGTGCCAGCAGCTTAGGTACCGACCCAGGGGAGCAGTTCTTC. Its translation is CASSLGTDPGEQFF. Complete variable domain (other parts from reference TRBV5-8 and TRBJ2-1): EAGVTQSPTHLIKTRGQQATLRCSPISGHTSVYWYQQALGLGLQFLLWYDEGEERNRGNFPPRFSGRQFPNYSSELNVNALELEDSALYLCASSLGTDPGEQFFGPGTRLTVL.